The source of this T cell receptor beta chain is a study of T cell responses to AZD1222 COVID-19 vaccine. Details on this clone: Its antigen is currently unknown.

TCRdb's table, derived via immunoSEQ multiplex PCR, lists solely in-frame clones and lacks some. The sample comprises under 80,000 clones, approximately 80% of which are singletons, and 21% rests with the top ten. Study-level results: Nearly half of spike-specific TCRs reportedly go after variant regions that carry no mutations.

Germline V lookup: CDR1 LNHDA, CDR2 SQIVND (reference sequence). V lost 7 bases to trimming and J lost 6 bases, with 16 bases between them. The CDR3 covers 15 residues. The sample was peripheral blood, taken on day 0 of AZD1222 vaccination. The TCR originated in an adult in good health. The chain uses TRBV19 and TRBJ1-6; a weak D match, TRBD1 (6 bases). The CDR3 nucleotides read TGTGCCAGTAAACTTGACAGGCACATTAATTCACCCCTCCACTTT. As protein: CASKLDRHINSPLHF. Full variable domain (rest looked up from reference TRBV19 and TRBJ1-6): DGGITQSPKYLFRKEGQNVTLSCEQNLNHDAMYWYRQDPGQGLRLIYYSQIVNDFQKGDIAEGYSVSREKKESFPLTVTSAQKNPTAFYLCASKLDRHINSPLHFGNGTRLTVT.